Below are 4 T cell receptor beta chains sequenced from a single sample in a study of cytomegalovirus exposure and HLA in healthy donors. A multiplex PCR was run with 60 Vbeta primers and 13 Jbeta primers. Profiling relied on immunoSEQ multiplex PCR, and the TCRdb table lists in-frame clones only, not all of them. The data hold fewer than 180,000 clones, with less than 85% observed a single time. Input material: PBMCs. Receptors originate from a man in his fifties in good health and CMV-seropositive.

This clone occurred once. V is TRBV7-3 and J is TRBJ2-2; 11 positions match TRBD2. Germline-derived CDR1 and CDR2 are SGHTA and FQGTGA. This CDR3 is 18 amino acids long. V trimming: 5 bases; J trimming: 4 bases; junction bases outside the gene matches: 12. CDR3 DNA sequence: TGTGCCAGCAGCCGCCGTAGCGGGAGGGCCCAGGGCACCGGGGAGCTGTTTTTT. Translation: CASSRRSGRAQGTGELFF.

The chain is built from TRBV30 and TRBJ2-7, with D possibly being TRBD2 (6 bases). V was pared by 3 bases and J by 5 bases, with 26 bases between. This CDR3 has 17 residues. Germline CDR1 reads GTSNPN; CDR2 reads SVGIG (reference sequence). CDR3 sequence reads: CAWSQMGGTGLRDEQYF. The CDR3 nucleotides are TGTGCCTGGAGCCAAATGGGAGGTACGGGCCTAAGGGACGAGCAGTACTTC.

This chain links TRBV18 with TRBJ2-7, with 11 bases identical to TRBD2. This CDR3 region has 17 residues. The germline V gene has CDR1 KGHSH and CDR2 LQKENI. Losses at the gene ends were 0 bases for V and 3 bases for J; bases not matched to a gene: 7. The CDR3 bases are TGTGCCAGCTCACCACCCCCTAGCGGGAGGAGGAACTACGAGCAGTACTTC. Translation gives CASSPPPSGRRNYEQYF.

V usage is TRBV7-9 and J usage is TRBJ2-1, with TRBD1 identical over 11 bases. The V gene's germline CDR1 is SEHNR and CDR2 FQNEAQ (reference sequence). The CDR3 is made up of 15 amino acids. V was pared by 4 bases and J by 7 bases, with 6 bases of the junction left unmatched. The chain's CDR3 is CASSSGQGARNEQFF. DNA for the CDR3: TGTGCCAGCAGCTCAGGACAGGGGGCTAGGAATGAGCAGTTCTTC. The full variable domain, in which reference TRBV7-9 and TRBJ2-1 provide the parts outside the CDR3, is DTGVSQNPRHKITKRGQNVTFRCDPISEHNRLYWYRQTLGQGPEFLTYFQNEAQLEKSRLLSDRFSAERPKGSFSTLEIQRTEQGDSAMYLCASSSGQGARNEQFFGPGTRLTVL.